The 8 T cell receptor beta chains below come from one sample, sequenced in a study of blood T cells in healthy people across ages. For the second PCR, which ran for roughly 6 to 12 cycles, a sample-barcoded 5' primer and a J-beta primer mix were used. TCRdb itself ran the 5' RACE reads through MiXCR, one entry per CDR3 protein. The sample yields roughly 790,000 distinct CDR3 sequences, more than 40% seen once. Sequencing input: blood. These receptors were obtained from a woman aged 60 to 75 in good health.

The chain combines TRBV14 with TRBJ1-4, with unresolved D. The CDR3 totals 16 residues. Germline-derived CDR1 and CDR2 are SGHDN and FVKESK. V gave up 1 base and J gave up 7 bases, with 16 bases separating them. For the CDR3, the DNA is TGTGCCAGCAGCCAAGGGAGGGTAGCAGGACGTGAAAAACTGTTTTTT. Translating it yields CASSQGRVAGREKLFF.

This clonotype was counted between two and nine times. This sequence joins TRBV12-3 or TRBV12-4 and TRBJ2-7; D remains unclear. V lost 5 bases and J 4 bases, leaving 6 bases between the germline ends. The CDR3 runs to 11 residues. As DNA, the CDR3 is TGTGCCAGCAGTACAAAATACGAGCAGTACTTC. Its protein is CASSTKYEQYF.

In DNA, the CDR3 is TGTGCCAGCACCCCCTCAAGTGCCTACGAGCAGTACTTC. It codes for CASTPSSAYEQYF. The V call is TRBV12-3 or TRBV12-4, the J call TRBJ2-7, with D unresolved. Trimming pared 7 bases from V and 2 bases from J, leaving 12 bases between. The CDR3 is 13 amino acids.

The chain employs TRBV20-1 and TRBJ2-1, with 11 bases lining up with TRBD1. V dropped 5 bases and J dropped 9; count of bases not matched to a gene: 12. The CDR3 totals 15 residues. CDR1 DFQATT and CDR2 SNEGSKA come from the germline V gene (reference sequence). The DNA for the CDR3 is TGCAGTGCTGATACCGGACAGGGGGCGGTTTTTGAGCAGTTCTTC. It encodes CSADTGQGAVFEQFF.

The gene calls are TRBV20-1 and TRBJ1-5; maybe TRBD1 (5 bases). Germline V gives CDR1 DFQATT, CDR2 SNEGSKA (reference sequence). Trimming stripped 5 bases from V and 3 bases from J, with 17 bases between. The CDR3 consists of 15 residues. In nucleotides, the CDR3 is TGCAGTGCTCACGATCCATCGGGGGACAATCAGCCCCAGCATTTT. Translated, it gives CSAHDPSGDNQPQHF.

J is TRBJ1-2 and V is TRBV6-4; weak D call: TRBD1 (6 bases). This CDR3 spans 13 amino acids. Germline V gene data show CDR1 as MRHNA and CDR2 as SNTAGT. The V gene lost 0 bases and the J gene lost 8 bases, with 10 bases spanning the gap. The CDR3: CASSDSQGMGYTF. As DNA, the CDR3 is TGTGCCAGCAGTGACTCCCAGGGGATGGGCTACACCTTC.

The gene calls are TRBV20-1 and TRBJ1-2; 7 bases match TRBD1. V dropped 0 bases and J dropped 1; count of bases not matched to a gene: 5. CDR1 and CDR2 from the germline V gene are DFQATT and SNEGSKA (reference sequence). The CDR3 is 15 amino acids. DNA of the CDR3: TGCAGTGCTAGAGATAGGGGGCCGTTTAACTATGGCTACACCTTC. This sequence encodes CSARDRGPFNYGYTF.

This sequence joins TRBV3-1 and TRBJ1-5; the D is unclear. Germline assignment: CDR1 LGHDT and CDR2 YNNKEL (reference sequence). The CDR3 has 15 amino acids. Trimming shortened V by 4 bases and J by 2 bases, and 12 bases separated the two germline ends. DNA of the CDR3: TGTGCCAGCAGCCTGGGTCTCTTGCGCAATCAGCCCCAGCATTTT. Translating gives CASSLGLLRNQPQHF.